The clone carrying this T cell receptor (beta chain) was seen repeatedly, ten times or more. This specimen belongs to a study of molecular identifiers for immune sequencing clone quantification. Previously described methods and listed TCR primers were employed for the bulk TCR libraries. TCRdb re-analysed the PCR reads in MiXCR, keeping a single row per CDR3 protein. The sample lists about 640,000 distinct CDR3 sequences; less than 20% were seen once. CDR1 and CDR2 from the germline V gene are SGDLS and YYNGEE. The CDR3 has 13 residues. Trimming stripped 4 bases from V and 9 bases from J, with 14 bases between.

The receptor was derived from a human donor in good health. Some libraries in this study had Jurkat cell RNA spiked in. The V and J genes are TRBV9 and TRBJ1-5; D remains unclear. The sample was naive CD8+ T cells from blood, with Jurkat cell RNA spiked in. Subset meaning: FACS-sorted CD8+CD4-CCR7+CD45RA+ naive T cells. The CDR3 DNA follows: TGTGCCAGCAGCCCAGAAGGACCTTGGCCCCAGCATTTT. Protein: CASSPEGPWPQHF.